These 8 T cell receptor beta chains were sequenced from one sample in a study of Tregs in tolerant kidney transplant recipients. Method: immunoSEQ multiplex PCR; TCRdb's copy keeps in-frame clones and lacks some. The repertoire holds about 72,000 clones, with roughly 90% as singletons. Sequenced here: CD8+ T cells from blood, sampled before the transplant. The receptor source for this set is a human donor who received a combined kidney and bone marrow transplant.

J is TRBJ2-3 and V is TRBV4-3; a possible D gene is TRBD1 (5 bases). V was trimmed by 3 bases and J by 3 bases, leaving 13 bases between them. The CDR3 length is 15 residues. Germline CDR1 reads LGHNA; CDR2 reads YSLEER. CDR3 in DNA: TGCGCCAGCAGCCAGGGGCCGCAGGGAACAGATACGCAGTATTTT. This translates into CASSQGPQGTDTQYF.

The count of this clone is one. DNA for the CDR3: TGTGCCAGCAGAGCTTGGGACAGCCAAGAGACCCAGTACTTC. Its protein is CASRAWDSQETQYF. The genes are TRBV6-6 and TRBJ2-5; 7 bases are a match to TRBD1. This CDR3 is 14 amino acids long. Germline trimming cut 6 bases from V and 1 base from J; bases unmatched to any gene: 5. Germline V lookup: CDR1 MNHNY, CDR2 SVGAGI (reference sequence).

The V and J genes are TRBV28 and TRBJ2-3; maybe TRBD2 (6 bases). The germline CDR1 and CDR2 sequences are MDHEN and SYDVKM. Trimming cost V 5 bases and J 3 bases, with 12 bases left between them. The CDR3 spans 14 residues. Here the CDR3 DNA reads TGTGCCAGCAGTCGACTAGTTAGAACAGATACGCAGTATTTT. It yields the protein CASSRLVRTDTQYF.

The chain carries TRBV5-8 and TRBJ1-1; D is ambiguous. The V and J ends lost 0 bases and 10 bases respectively, with 7 bases between them. The CDR3 consists of 11 residues. In germline, CDR1 is SGHTS, CDR2 YDEGEE. The CDR3 region has the DNA TGTGCCAGCAGCTTGGCGGCGGGAGCTTTCTTT. Its protein is CASSLAAGAFF.

The V gene is TRBV7-6, the J gene TRBJ2-5, with TRBD2 matching 8 bases. Trimming removed 5 bases from V and 5 bases from J; junction bases left unmatched: 7. Germline-derived CDR1 and CDR2 are SGHVS and FNYEAQ. The CDR3 is made up of 14 amino acids. The CDR3: CASSKLAGGETQYF. In DNA form, the CDR3 reads TGTGCCAGCAGCAAGCTAGCGGGCGGGGAGACCCAGTACTTC.

This clone was recorded once. The V call is TRBV4-2, the J call TRBJ2-1; tentatively, D is TRBD1 (7 bases). This CDR3 is 15 amino acids long. Per germline, CDR1 LGHNA and CDR2 YNFKEQ. Deletions cut 0 bases from V and 7 bases from J, with 13 bases between. The DNA for the CDR3 is TGTGCCAGCAGCCAAGATCCCCCAGGGGGGAATGAGCAGTTCTTC. It is translated as CASSQDPPGGNEQFF.

This clone was counted once. This rearrangement joins TRBV4-3 to TRBJ1-2, with 8 positions matching TRBD1. Looked up from germline, CDR1 is LGHNA and CDR2 is YSLEER. V lost 3 bases and J lost 5; bases outside the gene matches: 8. This CDR3 is built from 15 residues. The CDR3 reads CASSHERQGLYGYTF. The DNA for the CDR3 is TGCGCCAGCAGCCACGAAAGACAGGGGTTGTATGGCTACACCTTC.

This rearrangement joins TRBV5-5 to TRBJ2-7; a weak D match, TRBD1 (6 bases). In germline, CDR1 is SGHKS, CDR2 YYEKEE (reference sequence). There are 15 residues in the CDR3. The germline V and J ends were trimmed by 4 bases and 3 bases, with 17 bases remaining between them. The CDR3 DNA follows: TGTGCCAGCAGCCCAACGACAGGAGGATACTACGAGCAGTACTTC. Translating it yields CASSPTTGGYYEQYF.